The 16 T cell receptor beta chains given below trace back to one sample, sequenced in a study of cytomegalovirus exposure and HLA in healthy donors. 13 Jbeta primers and 60 Vbeta primers were used for the PCR. Only in-frame clones appear in the TCRdb table, and some are missing; sequencing was by immunoSEQ multiplex PCR. The sample yields about 220,000 clones, about four fifths seen once. The sequenced material came from PBMCs. The receptors were gathered from a woman aged 40 to 49 in good health and CMV-seropositive.

V and J are TRBV5-8 and TRBJ1-6; 10 positions match TRBD1. Trimming at V came to 4 bases and at J to 7 bases, leaving 5 bases not matched to a gene. Germline lookup yields CDR1 SGHTS and CDR2 YDEGEE. This CDR3 spans 15 amino acids. CDR3 in amino acids: CASSGGQGMNSPLHF. CDR3 DNA: TGTGCCAGCAGCGGGGGACAGGGGATGAATTCACCCCTCCACTTT.

J is TRBJ1-1 and V is TRBV4-2, with D unclear. Germline assignment: CDR1 LGHNA and CDR2 YNFKEQ. This CDR3 is built from 15 residues. The V gene lost 1 base and the J gene lost 1 base, with 10 bases spanning the gap. The CDR3 DNA is TGTGCCAGCAGCCAAGCTTCCGGAGGGAACACTGAAGCTTTCTTT. This encodes CASSQASGGNTEAFF.

This clone occurred once. V is TRBV2 and J is TRBJ1-5; D gene uncertain. The V gene's germline CDR1 is SNHLY and CDR2 FYNNEI. The CDR3 is 14 residues long. V lost 7 bases and J 0 bases, leaving 10 bases between the germline ends. CDR3 region: CASNSQTSNQPQHF. The CDR3 region has the DNA TGTGCCAGCAACAGTCAGACTAGCAATCAGCCCCAGCATTTT.

As concerns this clone: At one end the junction does not follow the germline gene, possibly because of a read error. This chain links TRBV7-9 with TRBJ1-1; 8 bases align to TRBD1. The CDR3 length is 11 residues. Germline assignment: CDR1 SEHNR and CDR2 FQNEAQ (reference sequence). The CDR3 DNA reads as TGTTCCAGCAGTTCCAGGGGGCTAGCTTTCTTT. Translated, it gives CSSSSRGLAFF.

The chain carries TRBV6-1 and TRBJ2-7; 8 bases map to TRBD1. Looked up from germline, CDR1 is MNHNS and CDR2 is SASEGT. This CDR3 is built from 16 residues. The V and J ends lost 4 bases and 2 bases, in that order; junction bases with no gene match: 10. The CDR3, as DNA: TGTGCCAGCAGTGCTCTCGCAGGGGGCAGGGCCTACGAGCAGTACTTC. Translated, it gives CASSALAGGRAYEQYF.

The chain recombines TRBV7-9 with TRBJ2-3; D possibly corresponds to TRBD2 (6 bases). CDR3 size: 12 residues. Trimming stripped 10 bases from V and 10 bases from J, with 18 bases between. Germline values: CDR1 SEHNR, CDR2 FQNEAQ (reference sequence). CDR3 sequence: CATQEGHGAQYF. In DNA, the CDR3 is TGTGCCACCCAGGAGGGGCATGGGGCGCAGTATTTT.

The rearrangement links TRBV18 to TRBJ2-5; possibly TRBD1 or TRBD2 for D (5 bases each). Near its end, the DNA agrees better with TRBJ2-7, so the J call may be wrong. This CDR3 has 15 amino acids. CDR1 KGHSH and CDR2 LQKENI come from the germline V gene. This CDR3 is CASCERGVGAYEQYF. The CDR3 coding sequence is TGTGCCAGCTGTGAGCGAGGGGTGGGGGCCTACGAGCAGTACTTC.

This clone has a handful of counts. The chain carries TRBV7-9 and TRBJ2-7; weak D call: TRBD2 (5 bases). Per germline, CDR1 SEHNR and CDR2 FQNEAQ (reference sequence). The CDR3 has 14 amino acids. V was shortened by 3 bases and J by 1 base, with 10 bases between the two germline ends. The CDR3 region is CASSFGRASYEQYF. CDR3 in DNA: TGTGCCAGCAGCTTTGGGCGGGCTTCCTACGAGCAGTACTTC.

Concerning this clone: The same CDR3 is also encoded by other DNA sequences in this sample. The CDR3 DNA is TGTGCCAGCAGCGTAGCGGCAGGTGGCTCCTACGAGCAGTACTTC. Translation: CASSVAAGGSYEQYF. The J gene is TRBJ2-7, the V gene TRBV9, with no clear D. This CDR3 has 15 residues. The ends were cut back, 0 bases at V and 0 bases at J, with 10 bases in the middle. CDR1 and CDR2 (germline): SGDLS, YYNGEE.

V is TRBV6-6 and J is TRBJ1-2; the D is unclear. The CDR3 length is 11 residues. V shed 11 bases and J shed 5 bases, with 12 bases lying between them. The germline V gene has CDR1 MNHNY and CDR2 SVGAGI (reference sequence). Written as DNA, the CDR3 is TGTGCCTTGGGCCGCACTTATGGCTACACCTTC. This codes for CALGRTYGYTF.

The gene calls are TRBV7-9 and TRBJ1-4; 12 positions agree with TRBD1. Germline V CDR1 and CDR2: SEHNR, FQNEAQ (reference sequence). The CDR3 totals 13 residues. V trimming: 8 bases; J trimming: 13 bases; junction bases outside the gene matches: 8. DNA of the CDR3: TGTGCCAGCGGGGACAGGGGGCTACAAGGACTGTTTTTT. Encoded protein: CASGDRGLQGLFF.

The chain links TRBV29-1 to TRBJ2-7; the D is unclear. The germline V and J ends were trimmed by 1 base and 4 bases, with 11 bases remaining between them. The CDR3 has 13 residues. CDR1 and CDR2 from the germline V gene are SQVTM and ANQGSEA. The CDR3 bases are TGCAGCGTTGAAGGCCTAGTCTCATACGAGCAGTACTTC. It yields the protein CSVEGLVSYEQYF.

This clone was picked up one time. The rearrangement links TRBV4-1 to TRBJ2-1; D not resolved. Looked up from germline, CDR1 is MGHRA and CDR2 is YSYEKL. There are 15 residues in the CDR3. Between the trimmed V and J ends, which lost 4 bases and 0 bases, there was a span of 10 bases. CDR3 nucleotides: TGCGCCAGCAGCCTCCAGACTTCCTCCTACAATGAGCAGTTCTTC. As protein: CASSLQTSSYNEQFF.

The chain joins TRBV18 to TRBJ2-7, with D uncertain. Trimming took off 0 bases at V and 8 bases at J, with 17 bases between the two ends. The CDR3 loop spans 15 amino acids. Germline CDR1 reads KGHSH; CDR2 reads LQKENI. CDR3 residues: CASSPPPGALRKQYF. CDR3 DNA: TGTGCCAGCTCACCACCGCCCGGTGCCCTACGAAAGCAGTACTTC.

The rearrangement links TRBV4-3 to TRBJ2-3, with 9 bases matching TRBD2. Per the germline V gene, CDR1 is LGHNA and CDR2 is YSLEER. Trimming took 0 bases from V and 5 from J; bases not matched to a gene: 12. CDR3 length: 18 residues. CDR3 bases: TGCGCCAGCAGCCAAGATCGTAGGACTAGCGTCTCCCAAGATACGCAGTATTTT. It encodes CASSQDRRTSVSQDTQYF.

In this sample, this clone turned up a few times. A junction end diverges from the germline sequence, so it may reflect a read error. The chain couples TRBV7-9 to TRBJ1-1; tentative D call: TRBD1 (5 bases). Germline V gene lookup returns CDR1 SEHNR and CDR2 FQNEAQ (reference sequence). The length of the CDR3 is 14 residues. This CDR3 is CSSSVQGRNTEAFF. In DNA form, the CDR3 reads TGTTCCAGCAGCGTCCAGGGTAGGAACACTGAAGCTTTCTTT.